This T cell receptor (beta chain) was profiled in a study of T cell responses to AZD1222 COVID-19 vaccine. Profiled with immunoSEQ multiplex PCR; TCRdb holds only in-frame clones, not every one. The table has around 160,000 clones, roughly 88% seen once. Source: peripheral blood, taken on day 0 of AZD1222 vaccination. The TCR originated in an adult in good health.

In DNA, the CDR3 is TGTGCCAGCAGCCCTCCCGGGGCTTCAGGAGGCTACACCTTC. It encodes CASSPPGASGGYTF. This rearrangement joins TRBV5-4 to TRBJ1-2; perhaps TRBD1 as D (5 bases). The germline CDR1 and CDR2 sequences are SGHNT and YYREEE (reference sequence). The CDR3 consists of 14 residues. V lost 4 bases and J 8 bases, leaving 18 bases between the germline ends.